These 17 T cell receptor beta chains were all obtained from the same sample, sequenced in a study of graft-versus-host responses after intestinal transplantation. Sequencing used immunoSEQ multiplex PCR; TCRdb keeps in-frame clones, though not all of them. Counted here are roughly 12,000 clones, 84% occurring once; the ten biggest clones make up roughly 9%. Sequenced material: PBMCs, taken roughly 290 days after intestinal transplant. Receptors originate from a human patient who received an intestinal transplant, so some T cells may come from the graft donor.

The J gene is TRBJ1-2, the V gene TRBV28, with D possibly being TRBD1 (5 bases). CDR3 length equals 13 residues. CDR1 and CDR2 from the germline V gene are MDHEN and SYDVKM. With 2 bases removed from V and 7 bases from J, the gap between germline ends came to 11 bases. The CDR3 DNA is TGTGCCAGCAGTTTAGCAGTGAGGGGTGGCTACACCTTC. Residues: CASSLAVRGGYTF.

V usage is TRBV15 and J usage is TRBJ1-6; D call uncertain. V lost 1 base to trimming and J lost 2 bases, with 3 bases between them. Germline-derived CDR1 and CDR2 are LNHNV and YYDKDF (reference sequence). This CDR3 has 14 residues. The chain's CDR3 is CATSRGTYNSPLHF. Here the CDR3 DNA reads TGTGCCACCAGCAGAGGCACCTATAATTCACCCCTCCACTTT.

The chain links TRBV5-1 to TRBJ1-6; TRBD1 might be the D (5 bases). Germline V CDR1 and CDR2: SGHRS, YFSETQ. Trimming took 0 bases from V and 5 from J, leaving 6 bases between them. The CDR3 totals 14 residues. As DNA, the CDR3 is TGCGCCAGCAGCTTGGAAGGGGATAATTCACCCCTCCACTTT. Protein product: CASSLEGDNSPLHF.

The chain couples TRBV5-6 to TRBJ2-2; D is ambiguous. The CDR3 sequence is 13 residues long. The germline V gene encodes CDR1 SGHDT and CDR2 YYEEEE. With 1 base removed from V and 4 bases from J, the gap between germline ends came to 5 bases. DNA for the CDR3: TGTGCCAGCAGCTTGACGGTCACCGGGGAGCTGTTTTTT. Residues: CASSLTVTGELFF.

The genes are TRBV5-1 and TRBJ2-3; D remains ambiguous. Germline lookup yields CDR1 SGHRS and CDR2 YFSETQ. This CDR3 contains 14 residues. V was trimmed by 2 bases and J by 4 bases, leaving 11 bases between them. The CDR3 protein is CASSLGSVADTQYF. The CDR3 bases are TGCGCCAGCAGCTTAGGGTCGGTCGCAGATACGCAGTATTTT.

This chain connects TRBV19 to TRBJ1-2; TRBD1 agrees at 7 bases. Trimming removed 7 bases from V and 7 bases from J; junction bases left unmatched: 3. The CDR3 has 11 amino acids. Germline loops: CDR1 LNHDA, CDR2 SQIVND (reference sequence). CDR3 loop: CASNTGAGYTF. The DNA for the CDR3 is TGTGCCAGTAATACAGGGGCTGGCTACACCTTC.

The chain employs TRBV19 and TRBJ1-2; no clear D gene. With 6 bases removed from V and 5 bases from J, the gap between germline ends came to 16 bases. Germline CDR1 LNHDA, CDR2 SQIVND (reference sequence). This CDR3 comprises 14 residues. In DNA, the CDR3 is TGTGCCAGTAGCCCCGGGAGCACAGCGTATGGCTACACCTTC. Protein sequence: CASSPGSTAYGYTF.

The rearrangement uses TRBV5-1 and TRBJ1-1, with a possible D match to TRBD1 (5 bases). The germline V and J ends were trimmed by 0 bases and 5 bases, with 11 bases remaining between them. The germline gives CDR1 SGHRS, CDR2 YFSETQ. The CDR3 loop spans 14 amino acids. DNA of the CDR3: TGCGCCAGCAGCTTGGCTCGGGGACGTACTGAAGCTTTCTTT. As protein: CASSLARGRTEAFF.

CDR3 residues: CASSLVVAGNTGELFF. The CDR3 DNA is TGTGCCAGCAGCTTAGTAGTAGCGGGAAACACCGGGGAGCTGTTTTTT. V and J are TRBV11-2 and TRBJ2-2; TRBD2 aligns across 8 bases. The J segment lost 2 bases and the V segment lost 1 base, leaving 3 bases of the junction unmatched. The CDR3 runs to 16 residues. Germline values: CDR1 SGHAT, CDR2 FQNNGV.

The rearrangement joins TRBV2 to TRBJ2-2, with 15 bases lining up with TRBD2. Germline CDR1 SNHLY, CDR2 FYNNEI. The CDR3 has 18 amino acids. The ends lost 7 bases at V and 4 bases at J; junction bases unmatched: 10. CDR3 in amino acids: CASNAPGLAGGSTGELFF. For the CDR3, the DNA is TGTGCCAGCAACGCTCCGGGACTAGCGGGAGGTTCCACCGGGGAGCTGTTTTTT.

V usage is TRBV27 and J usage is TRBJ2-3, with 9 bases lining up with TRBD2. CDR1 MNHEY and CDR2 SMNVEV come from the germline V gene (reference sequence). This CDR3 region has 15 residues. The ends lost 2 bases at V and 6 bases at J; junction bases unmatched: 6. The CDR3 protein is CASSLAGGPGDTQYF. As DNA, the CDR3 is TGTGCCAGCAGTTTAGCGGGAGGGCCAGGGGATACGCAGTATTTT.

This clone was seen only once. The sample holds other DNA sequences that translate to the same CDR3. The gene calls are TRBV10-3 and TRBJ2-1, with 11 nucleotides matching TRBD2. Trimming cost V 5 bases and J 6 bases; bases outside gene matches: 6. The CDR3 runs 15 residues. Per germline, CDR1 ENHRY and CDR2 SYGVKD. This chain's CDR3 is CAISLAGGPINEQFF. For the CDR3, the DNA is TGTGCCATCAGTTTAGCGGGAGGGCCGATCAATGAGCAGTTCTTC.

The rearrangement uses TRBV5-1 and TRBJ1-6; D is possibly TRBD1 (5 bases). The CDR3 is 14 residues long. V was trimmed by 0 bases and J by 9 bases, leaving 10 bases between them. Germline V gene lookup returns CDR1 SGHRS and CDR2 YFSETQ. The chain's CDR3 is CASSLGGQFSPLHF. CDR3 bases: TGCGCCAGCAGCTTGGGGGGCCAATTTTCACCCCTCCACTTT.

The V and J genes are TRBV10-3 and TRBJ2-3; 7 nucleotides align to TRBD2. The germline CDR1 and CDR2 sequences are ENHRY and SYGVKD. This CDR3 comprises 14 residues. After removal of 3 bases from V and 3 bases from J, the junction contained 3 bases not matched to a gene. In nucleotides, the CDR3 is TGTGCCATCAGTGAACGTAGCGGGACAGATACGCAGTATTTT. It yields the protein CAISERSGTDTQYF.

The CDR3 sequence is CASSLELPAGGTDTQYF. The CDR3 DNA is TGTGCCAGCAGCTTAGAGCTTCCAGCGGGAGGCACAGATACGCAGTATTTT. The chain couples TRBV11-2 to TRBJ2-3, with TRBD2 matching 8 bases. CDR1 SGHAT and CDR2 FQNNGV come from the germline V gene. The CDR3 loop spans 17 amino acids. Trimming removed 0 bases from V and 1 base from J; junction bases left unmatched: 6.

This rearrangement joins TRBV11-2 to TRBJ1-2, with D possibly TRBD1 on 5 matching bases. V lost 5 bases and J lost 8, with 15 bases in between. Germline CDR1 reads SGHAT; CDR2 reads FQNNGV. CDR3 length: 13 amino acids. CDR3 in DNA: TGTGCCAGCAGCACTCCGGGACTAGAGGGCTACACCTTC. Protein product: CASSTPGLEGYTF.

The V and J genes are TRBV30 and TRBJ1-1; possible D gene TRBD1, 6 bases. Germline loops: CDR1 GTSNPN, CDR2 SVGIG (reference sequence). This CDR3 is built from 14 residues. Trimming removed 5 bases from V and 0 bases from J, with 13 bases in between. The CDR3 bases are TGTGCCTGGGGTACAGGGACTATGAACACTGAAGCTTTCTTT. It translates to CAWGTGTMNTEAFF.